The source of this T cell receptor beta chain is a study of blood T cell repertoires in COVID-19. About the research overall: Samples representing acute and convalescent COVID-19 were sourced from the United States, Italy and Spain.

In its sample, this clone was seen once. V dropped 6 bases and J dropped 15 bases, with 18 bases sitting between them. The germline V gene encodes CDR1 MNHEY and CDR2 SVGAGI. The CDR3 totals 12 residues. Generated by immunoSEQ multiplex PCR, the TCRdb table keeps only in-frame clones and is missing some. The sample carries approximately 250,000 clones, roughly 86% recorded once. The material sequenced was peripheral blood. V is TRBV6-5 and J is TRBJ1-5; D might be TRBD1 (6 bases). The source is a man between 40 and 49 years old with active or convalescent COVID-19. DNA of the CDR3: TGTGCCAGCAGCGTAACCGGGACATTCTTGCATTTT. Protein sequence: CASSVTGTFLHF.